This TCR beta chain is from a study of T cell responses to AZD1222 COVID-19 vaccine. V was shortened by 3 bases and J by 0 bases, with 13 bases between the two germline ends. Germline V gene lookup returns CDR1 SGHRS and CDR2 YFSETQ. The CDR3 runs 15 residues. Clones were sequenced by immunoSEQ multiplex PCR, and TCRdb holds only the in-frame ones, with some missing. Counted here are about 270,000 clones, about 94% occurring once; the ten biggest clones make up roughly 0.5%. The source is an adult who received the AZD1222 COVID-19 vaccine. Sequenced here: peripheral blood, sampled 28 days after the second AZD1222 dose. V gene TRBV5-1 combines with J gene TRBJ2-7, with D tentatively TRBD2 (5 bases). CDR3 in amino acids: CASSWGAESSYEQYF. The CDR3, as DNA: TGCGCCAGCAGCTGGGGAGCGGAAAGCTCCTACGAGCAGTACTTC.